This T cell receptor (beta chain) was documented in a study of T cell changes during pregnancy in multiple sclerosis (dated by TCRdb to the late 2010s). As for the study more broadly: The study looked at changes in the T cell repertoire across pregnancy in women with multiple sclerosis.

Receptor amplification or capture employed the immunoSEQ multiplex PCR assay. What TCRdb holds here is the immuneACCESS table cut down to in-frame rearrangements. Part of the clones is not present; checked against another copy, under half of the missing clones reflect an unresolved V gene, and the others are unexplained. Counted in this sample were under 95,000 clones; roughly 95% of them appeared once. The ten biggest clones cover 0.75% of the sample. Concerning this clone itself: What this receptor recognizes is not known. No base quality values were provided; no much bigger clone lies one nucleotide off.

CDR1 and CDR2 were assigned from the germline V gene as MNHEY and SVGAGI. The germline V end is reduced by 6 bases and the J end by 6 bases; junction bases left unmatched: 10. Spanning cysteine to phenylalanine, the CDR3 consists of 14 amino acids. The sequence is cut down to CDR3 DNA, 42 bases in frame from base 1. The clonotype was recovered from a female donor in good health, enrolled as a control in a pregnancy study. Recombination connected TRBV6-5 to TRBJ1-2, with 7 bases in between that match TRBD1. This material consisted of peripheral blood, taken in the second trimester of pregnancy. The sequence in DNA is TGTGCCAGCAGCAGATCTTCAGGGGGGCATGGCTACACCTTC. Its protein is CASSRSSGGHGYTF.